This T cell receptor beta chain was recovered during a study of shared clonotypes between healthy human individuals. This clone was picked up a small number of times. The protocol was immunoSEQ multiplex PCR, while the TCRdb copy is restricted to in-frame clones and leaves out a portion. This sample has over 1.4 million clones, with about 96% found just once. This TCR was recovered from a man aged 25-45 years in good health. The material sequenced was naive CD4+ T cells sorted from blood. Described subset: CD45RA+ positively selected.

CDR3 residues: CASSPGYGYTF. The CDR3 DNA follows: TGTGCCAGCAGCCCTGGCTATGGCTACACCTTC. The rearrangement uses TRBV7-2 and TRBJ1-2, with no clear D. The CDR3 has 11 residues. Germline assignment: CDR1 SGHTA and CDR2 FQGNSA. The ends were cut back, 5 bases at V and 4 bases at J, with 5 bases in the middle. The full variable domain, completed using reference TRBV7-2 and TRBJ1-2, is GAGVSQSPSNKVTEKGKDVELRCDPISGHTALYWYRQSLGQGLEFLIYFQGNSAPDKSGLPSDRFSAERTGGSVSTLTIQRTQQEDSAVYLCASSPGYGYTFGSGTRLTVV.